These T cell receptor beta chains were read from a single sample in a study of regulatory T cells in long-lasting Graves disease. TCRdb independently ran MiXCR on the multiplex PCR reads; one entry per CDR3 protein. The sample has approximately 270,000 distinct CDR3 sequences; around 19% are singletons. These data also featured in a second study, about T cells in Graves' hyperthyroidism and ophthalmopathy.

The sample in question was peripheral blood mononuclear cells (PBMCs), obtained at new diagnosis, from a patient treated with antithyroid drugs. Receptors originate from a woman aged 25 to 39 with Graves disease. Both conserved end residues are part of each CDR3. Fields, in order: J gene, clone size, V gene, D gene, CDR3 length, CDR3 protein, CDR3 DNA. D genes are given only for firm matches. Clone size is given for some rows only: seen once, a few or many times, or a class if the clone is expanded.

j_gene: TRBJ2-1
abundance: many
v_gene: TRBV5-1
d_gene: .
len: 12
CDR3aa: CASINEGDEQFF
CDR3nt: TGCGCCAGCATTAATGAAGGGGATGAGCAGTTCTTC

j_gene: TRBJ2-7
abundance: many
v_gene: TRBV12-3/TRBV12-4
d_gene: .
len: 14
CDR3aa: CASSLRRSGGEQYF
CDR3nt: TGTGCCAGCAGTTTACGACGGAGTGGGGGCGAGCAGTACTTC

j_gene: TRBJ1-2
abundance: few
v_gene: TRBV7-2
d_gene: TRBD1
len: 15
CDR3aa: CASSLVFRGRVGYTF
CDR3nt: TGTGCCAGCAGCTTAGTATTCAGGGGGCGAGTCGGCTACACCTTC

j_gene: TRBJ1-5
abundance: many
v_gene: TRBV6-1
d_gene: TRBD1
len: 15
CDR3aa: CASSPQDRDYQPQHF
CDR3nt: TGTGCCAGCAGTCCCCAGGACAGGGATTATCAGCCCCAGCATTTT

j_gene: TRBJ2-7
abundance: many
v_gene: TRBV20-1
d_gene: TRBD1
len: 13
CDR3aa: CSARDRELYEQYF
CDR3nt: TGCAGTGCTAGGGACAGGGAACTATACGAGCAGTACTTC

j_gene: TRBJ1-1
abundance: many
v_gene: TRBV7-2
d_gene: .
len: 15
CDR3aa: CASSYETGANTEAFF
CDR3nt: TGCGCCAGCAGCTACGAGACAGGAGCGAACACTGAAGCTTTCTTT

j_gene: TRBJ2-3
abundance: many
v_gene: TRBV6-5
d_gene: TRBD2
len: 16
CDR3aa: CASSYGRGGNTDTQYF
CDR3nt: TGTGCCAGCAGTTACGGGCGGGGGGGGAACACAGATACGCAGTATTTT

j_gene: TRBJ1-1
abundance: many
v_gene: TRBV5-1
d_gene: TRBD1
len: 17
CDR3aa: CASSLELSGTGEAEAFF
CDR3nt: TGCGCCAGCAGCTTGGAGCTTTCCGGGACAGGGGAAGCTGAAGCTTTCTTT

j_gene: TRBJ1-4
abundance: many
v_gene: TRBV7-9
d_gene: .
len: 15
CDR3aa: CASSSWTEINEKLFF
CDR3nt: TGTGCCAGCAGCTCTTGGACAGAGATTAATGAAAAACTGTTTTTT

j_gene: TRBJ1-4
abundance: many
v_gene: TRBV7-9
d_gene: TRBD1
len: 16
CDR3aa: CASSTQGSATNEKLFF
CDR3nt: TGTGCCAGCAGCACACAGGGGTCCGCAACTAATGAAAAACTGTTTTTT

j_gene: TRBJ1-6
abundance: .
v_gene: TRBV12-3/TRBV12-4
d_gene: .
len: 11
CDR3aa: CASSFHSPLHF
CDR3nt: TGTGCCAGCAGTTTCCATTCACCCCTCCACTTT

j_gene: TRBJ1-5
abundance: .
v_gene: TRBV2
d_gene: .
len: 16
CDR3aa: CASSETQGYSNQPQHF
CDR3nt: TGTGCCAGCAGTGAAACTCAGGGTTATAGCAATCAGCCCCAGCATTTT

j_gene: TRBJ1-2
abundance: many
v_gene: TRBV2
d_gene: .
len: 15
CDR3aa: CASVASGVEGYGYTF
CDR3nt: TGTGCCAGCGTAGCTTCGGGGGTAGAAGGCTATGGCTACACCTTC

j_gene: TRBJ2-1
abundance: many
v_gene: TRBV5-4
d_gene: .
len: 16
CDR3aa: CASSLGRRGTYNEQFF
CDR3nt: TGTGCCAGCAGCTTGGGACGGCGGGGAACCTACAATGAGCAGTTCTTC

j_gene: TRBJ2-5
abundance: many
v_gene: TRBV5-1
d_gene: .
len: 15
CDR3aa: CASSLRGLSRETQYF
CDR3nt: TGCGCCAGCAGCTTAAGGGGACTCTCCAGAGAGACCCAGTACTTC

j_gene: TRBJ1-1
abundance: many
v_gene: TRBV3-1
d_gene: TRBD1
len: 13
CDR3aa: CASSPQGRPMAFF
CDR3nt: TGTGCCAGCAGCCCACAGGGGAGGCCTATGGCTTTCTTT

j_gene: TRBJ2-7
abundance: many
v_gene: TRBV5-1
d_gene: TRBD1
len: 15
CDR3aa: CASSLRDRNSYEQYF
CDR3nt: TGCGCCAGCAGCTTAAGGGACAGGAACTCCTACGAGCAGTACTTC

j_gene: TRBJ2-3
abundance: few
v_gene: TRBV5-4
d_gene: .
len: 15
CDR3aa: CASSLEGGPVGTQYF
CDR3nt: TGTGCCAGCAGCTTGGAGGGGGGGCCGGTAGGTACGCAGTATTTT

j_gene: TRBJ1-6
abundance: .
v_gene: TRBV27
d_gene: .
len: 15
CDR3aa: CASSLLGGSGSPLHF
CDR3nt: TGTGCCAGCAGTTTATTGGGGGGGTCTGGCTCACCCCTCCACTTT

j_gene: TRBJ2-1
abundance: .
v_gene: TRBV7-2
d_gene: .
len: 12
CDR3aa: CASSPTSHEQFF
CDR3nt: TGTGCCAGCAGCCCGACTAGTCATGAGCAGTTCTTC

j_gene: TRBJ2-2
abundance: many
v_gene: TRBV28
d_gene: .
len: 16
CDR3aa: CASKKRKSANTGELFF
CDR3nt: TGTGCCAGCAAAAAGCGAAAGTCCGCGAACACCGGGGAGCTGTTTTTT

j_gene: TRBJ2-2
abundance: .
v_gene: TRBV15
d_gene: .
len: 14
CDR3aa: CATSRELGTGELFF
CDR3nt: TGTGCCACCAGCAGAGAACTCGGCACCGGGGAGCTGTTTTTT

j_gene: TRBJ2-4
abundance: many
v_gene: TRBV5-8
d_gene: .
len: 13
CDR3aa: CASSFGQGNIQYF
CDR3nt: TGTGCCAGCAGCTTTGGGCAGGGAAACATTCAGTACTTC

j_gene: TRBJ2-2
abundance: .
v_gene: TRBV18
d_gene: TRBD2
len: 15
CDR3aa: CASSSAGPNTGELFF
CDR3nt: TGTGCCAGCTCATCAGCGGGACCGAACACCGGGGAGCTGTTTTTT

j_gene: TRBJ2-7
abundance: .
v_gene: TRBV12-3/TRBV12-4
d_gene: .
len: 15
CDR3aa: CASSDSGREAYEQYF
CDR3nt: TGTGCCAGCAGTGATAGCGGTAGGGAGGCCTACGAGCAGTACTTC

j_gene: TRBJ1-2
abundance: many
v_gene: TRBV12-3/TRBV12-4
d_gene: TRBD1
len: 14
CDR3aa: CASRRGQGASGYTF
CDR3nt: TGTGCCAGCAGGAGGGGACAGGGGGCGAGCGGCTACACCTTC

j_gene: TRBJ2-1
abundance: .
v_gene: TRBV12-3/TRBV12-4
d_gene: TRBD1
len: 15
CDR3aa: CASSRTGTSHNEQFF
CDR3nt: TGTGCCAGCAGTCGGACAGGGACGAGTCACAATGAGCAGTTCTTC

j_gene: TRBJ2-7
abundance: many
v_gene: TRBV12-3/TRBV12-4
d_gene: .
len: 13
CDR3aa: CASSLVSGAEQYF
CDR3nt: TGTGCCAGCAGTTTAGTTTCGGGGGCCGAGCAGTACTTC

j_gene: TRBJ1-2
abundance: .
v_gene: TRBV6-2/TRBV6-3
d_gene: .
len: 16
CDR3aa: CASSYTPGTWGRGYTF
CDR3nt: TGTGCCAGCAGTTACACGCCCGGGACCTGGGGTCGAGGCTACACCTTC

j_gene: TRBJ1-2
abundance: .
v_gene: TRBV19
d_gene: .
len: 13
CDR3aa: CASSIRGQLGYTF
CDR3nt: TGTGCCAGTAGTATACGCGGGCAGCTTGGCTACACCTTC

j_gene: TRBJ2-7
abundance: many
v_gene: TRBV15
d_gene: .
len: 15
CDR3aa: CATSRDRGGSYEQYF
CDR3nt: TGTGCCACCAGCAGAGACAGAGGTGGCTCCTACGAGCAGTACTTC

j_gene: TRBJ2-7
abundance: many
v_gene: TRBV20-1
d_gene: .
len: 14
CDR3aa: CSASPPVGSDEQYF
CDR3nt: TGCAGTGCTAGTCCCCCCGTGGGGAGCGACGAGCAGTACTTC

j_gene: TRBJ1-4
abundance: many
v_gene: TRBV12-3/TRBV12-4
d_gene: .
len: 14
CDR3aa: CASSLGAKLEKLFF
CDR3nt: TGTGCCAGCAGTTTAGGGGCCAAGCTGGAAAAACTGTTTTTT

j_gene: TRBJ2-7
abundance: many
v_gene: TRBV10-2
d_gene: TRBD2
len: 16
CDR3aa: CASSRLAGRNAGEQYF
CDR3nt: TGCGCCAGCAGTAGACTAGCGGGGAGAAATGCGGGCGAGCAGTACTTC

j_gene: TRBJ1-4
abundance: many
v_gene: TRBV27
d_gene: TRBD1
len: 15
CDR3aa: CASSPQDRYNEKLFF
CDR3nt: TGTGCCAGCAGTCCCCAGGACAGGTACAATGAAAAACTGTTTTTT

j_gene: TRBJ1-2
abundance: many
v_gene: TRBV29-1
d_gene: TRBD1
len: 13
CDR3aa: CSVGLTGHYGYTF
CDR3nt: TGCAGCGTGGGCCTGACAGGGCACTATGGCTACACCTTC

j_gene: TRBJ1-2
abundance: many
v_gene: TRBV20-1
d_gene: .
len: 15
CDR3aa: CSASFGGRSVYGYTF
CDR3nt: TGCAGTGCAAGCTTTGGGGGGCGGTCTGTCTATGGCTACACCTTC

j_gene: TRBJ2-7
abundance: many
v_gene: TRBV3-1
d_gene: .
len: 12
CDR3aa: CASSQDWGEQYF
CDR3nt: TGTGCCAGCAGCCAAGATTGGGGAGAGCAGTACTTC

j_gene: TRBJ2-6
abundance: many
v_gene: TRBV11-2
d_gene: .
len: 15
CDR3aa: CASSQWGSGANVLTF
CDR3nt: TGTGCCAGCAGCCAATGGGGCTCTGGGGCCAACGTCCTGACTTTC

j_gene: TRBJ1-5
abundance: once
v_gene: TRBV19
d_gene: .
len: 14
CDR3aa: CASNRVNSNQPQHF
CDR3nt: TGTGCCAGCAACAGGGTTAATAGCAATCAGCCCCAGCATTTT

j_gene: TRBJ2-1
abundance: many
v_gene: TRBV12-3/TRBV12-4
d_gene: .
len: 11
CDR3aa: CASSLFNEQFF
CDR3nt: TGTGCCAGCAGTTTATTTAATGAGCAGTTCTTC

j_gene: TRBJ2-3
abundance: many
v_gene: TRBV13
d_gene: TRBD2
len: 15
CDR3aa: CASSISGGYTDTQYF
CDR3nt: TGTGCCAGCAGCATTAGCGGGGGGTACACAGATACGCAGTATTTT

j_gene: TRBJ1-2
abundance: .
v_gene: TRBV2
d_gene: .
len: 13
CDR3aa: CASIAPGAGGYTF
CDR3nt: TGTGCCAGCATTGCGCCAGGGGCGGGTGGCTACACCTTC

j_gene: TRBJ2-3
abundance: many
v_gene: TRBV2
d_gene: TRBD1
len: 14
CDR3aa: CASDPDRSTDTQYF
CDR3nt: TGTGCCAGCGACCCGGACAGGAGCACAGATACGCAGTATTTT

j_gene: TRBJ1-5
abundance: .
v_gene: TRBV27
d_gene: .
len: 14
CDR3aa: CANSKGGYNQPQHF
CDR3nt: TGTGCCAACAGTAAAGGCGGCTACAATCAGCCCCAGCATTTT

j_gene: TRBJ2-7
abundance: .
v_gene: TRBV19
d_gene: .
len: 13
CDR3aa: CASSMRGPREQYF
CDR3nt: TGTGCCAGTAGTATGAGGGGTCCTAGAGAGCAGTACTTC

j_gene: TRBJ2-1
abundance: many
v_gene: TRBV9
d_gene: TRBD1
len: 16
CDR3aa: CASSVDLRDRGDEQFF
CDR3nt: TGTGCCAGCAGCGTAGATCTCCGGGACAGGGGCGATGAGCAGTTCTTC

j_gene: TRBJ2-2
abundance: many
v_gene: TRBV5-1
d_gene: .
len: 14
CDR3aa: CASSGASRRGELFF
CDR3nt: TGCGCCAGCAGCGGCGCATCACGTCGCGGGGAGCTGTTTTTT

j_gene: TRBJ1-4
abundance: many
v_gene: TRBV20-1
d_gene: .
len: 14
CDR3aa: CSARDRATNEKLFF
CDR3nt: TGCAGTGCTAGGGACCGTGCAACTAATGAAAAACTGTTTTTT

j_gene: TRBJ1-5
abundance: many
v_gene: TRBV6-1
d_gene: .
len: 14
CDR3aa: CASSVQGRAGPQHF
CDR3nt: TGTGCCAGCAGTGTACAGGGCCGGGCTGGGCCCCAGCATTTT

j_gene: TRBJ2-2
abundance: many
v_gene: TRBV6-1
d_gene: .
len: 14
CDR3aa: CASSPQRRTGELFF
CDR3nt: TGTGCCAGCAGCCCCCAGCGGCGAACCGGGGAGCTGTTTTTT

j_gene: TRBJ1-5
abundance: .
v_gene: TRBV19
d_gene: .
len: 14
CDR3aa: CASSIGGYGQPQHF
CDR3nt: TGTGCCAGTAGTATTGGAGGGTATGGTCAGCCCCAGCATTTT

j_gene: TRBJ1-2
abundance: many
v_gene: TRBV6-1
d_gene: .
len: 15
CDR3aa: CASSELGIDNYGYTF
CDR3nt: TGTGCCAGCAGTGAACTGGGGATAGACAACTATGGCTACACCTTC

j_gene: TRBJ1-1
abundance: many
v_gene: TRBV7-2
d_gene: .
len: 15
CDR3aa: CASSLLGGGNTEAFF
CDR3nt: TGTGCCAGCAGCCTCCTCGGGGGAGGAAACACTGAAGCTTTCTTT

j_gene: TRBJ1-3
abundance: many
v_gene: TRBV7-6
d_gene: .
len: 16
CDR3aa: CASSLEGRVGGNTIYF
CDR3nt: TGTGCCAGCAGCTTAGAGGGCCGGGTCGGTGGAAACACCATATATTTT

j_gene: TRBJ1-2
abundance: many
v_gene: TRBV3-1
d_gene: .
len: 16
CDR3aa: CASSQDGGPIGYGYTF
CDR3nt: TGTGCCAGCAGCCAAGATGGAGGACCTATAGGGTATGGCTACACCTTC

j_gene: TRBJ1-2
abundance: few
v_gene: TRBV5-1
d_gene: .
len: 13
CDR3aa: CASREQHNYGYTF
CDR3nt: TGCGCCAGCAGGGAACAGCATAACTATGGCTACACCTTC

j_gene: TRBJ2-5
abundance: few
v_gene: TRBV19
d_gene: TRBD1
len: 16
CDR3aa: CASNDRYRGDQETQYF
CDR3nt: TGTGCCAGTAACGACCGGTACAGGGGCGACCAAGAGACCCAGTACTTC

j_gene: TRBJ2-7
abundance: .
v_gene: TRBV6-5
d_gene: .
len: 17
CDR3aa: CASSYSRGGASFGEQYF
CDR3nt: TGTGCCAGCAGTTACTCCAGGGGGGGCGCCTCGTTCGGGGAGCAGTACTTC

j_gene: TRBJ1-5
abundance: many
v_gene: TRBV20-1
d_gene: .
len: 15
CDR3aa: CSARAEHYSNQPQHF
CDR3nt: TGCAGTGCTAGAGCCGAACATTATAGCAATCAGCCCCAGCATTTT